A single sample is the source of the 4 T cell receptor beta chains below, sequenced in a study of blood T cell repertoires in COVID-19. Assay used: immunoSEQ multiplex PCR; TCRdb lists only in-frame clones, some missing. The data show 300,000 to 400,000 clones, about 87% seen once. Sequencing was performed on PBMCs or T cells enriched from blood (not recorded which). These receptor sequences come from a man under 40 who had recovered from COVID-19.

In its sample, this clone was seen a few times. CDR3: CASSLDRNQPQHF. In nucleotides, the CDR3 is TGTGCCAGCAGCTTAGACAGAAATCAGCCCCAGCATTTT. The genes are TRBV7-3 and TRBJ1-5; possibly TRBD1 for D (5 bases). There are 13 residues in the CDR3. Germline V gene data show CDR1 as SGHTA and CDR2 as FQGTGA. V dropped 2 bases and J dropped 4 bases, with 6 bases sitting between them.

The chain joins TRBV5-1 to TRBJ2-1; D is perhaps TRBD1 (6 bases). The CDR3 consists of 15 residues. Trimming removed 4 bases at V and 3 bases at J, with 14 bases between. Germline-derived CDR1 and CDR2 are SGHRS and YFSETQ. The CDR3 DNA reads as TGCGCCAGCAGCAACAGGGCATTAAACTACAATGAGCAGTTCTTC. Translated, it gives CASSNRALNYNEQFF.

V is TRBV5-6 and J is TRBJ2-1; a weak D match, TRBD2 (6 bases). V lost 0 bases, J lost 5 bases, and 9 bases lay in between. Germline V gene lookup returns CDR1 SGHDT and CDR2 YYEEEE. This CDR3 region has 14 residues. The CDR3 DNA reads TGTGCCAGCAGCTTGGTGGGGGGAAACAATGAGCAGTTCTTC. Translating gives CASSLVGGNNEQFF.

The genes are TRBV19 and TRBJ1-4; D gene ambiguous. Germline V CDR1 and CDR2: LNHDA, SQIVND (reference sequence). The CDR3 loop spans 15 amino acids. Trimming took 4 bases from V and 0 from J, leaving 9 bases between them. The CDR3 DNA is TGTGCCAGTAGTACTAACAGTGCAACTAATGAAAAACTGTTTTTT. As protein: CASSTNSATNEKLFF.